The rows below give T cell receptor beta chains drawn from one sample of a study of T cell responses to AZD1222 COVID-19 vaccine. TCRdb keeps only in-frame clones here, not all; method: immunoSEQ multiplex PCR. The repertoire has 53,000 or so clones, approximately 84% of them found once; the top ten carry around 27%. The sample in question was peripheral blood, obtained on day 0 of AZD1222 vaccination. Receptors were obtained from an adult in good health. Both conserved end residues are part of each CDR3. Fields, in order: CDR3 protein, CDR3 length, V gene.

CSVRQALTDTQYF | 13 | TRBV29-1
CASSLRTGVRYEQYF | 15 | TRBV27
CAARGGANYGYTF | 13 | TRBV5-4
CASRRTRTGAAETQYF | 16 | TRBV2
CASRHGGGYTF | 11 | TRBV19
CASSEVRGTEAFF | 13 | TRBV6-1
CASSWAGLPSYEQYF | 15 | TRBV5-1
CASSRGQGGEAFF | 13 | TRBV5-6
CASSSLGGTNEKLFF | 15 | TRBV28
CASSPQRGPYNEQFF | 15 | TRBV18
CASRDGFSGYTF | 12 | TRBV30